The rows below give T cell receptor beta chains drawn from one sample of a study of T cell responses to AZD1222 COVID-19 vaccine. Libraries were prepared by immunoSEQ multiplex PCR; TCRdb keeps only in-frame clonotypes and omits some of them. The table lists tens of thousands of clones, almost 80% of them singletons, with over 20% in the top ten. Sample: peripheral blood, taken on day 0 of AZD1222 vaccination. The receptor set was obtained from an adult in good health. Each CDR3 is given with its conserved first and last residue. Fields, in order: V gene, clone size, D gene, J gene, CDR3 protein, CDR3 DNA. D genes are given only for firm matches. Clone size is stated in some rows and not others, as once, few, many or a class when expanded.

v_gene: TRBV29-1; abundance: NA; d_gene: TRBD1; j_gene: TRBJ1-1; CDR3aa: CSVAAGGDTEAFF; CDR3nt: TGCAGCGTTGCGGCAGGGGGAGACACTGAAGCTTTCTTT
v_gene: TRBV7-2; abundance: NA; d_gene: NA; j_gene: TRBJ1-1; CDR3aa: CASSLALKRRPNTEAFF; CDR3nt: TGTGCCAGCAGCTTAGCCCTTAAAAGACGGCCGAACACTGAAGCTTTCTTT
v_gene: TRBV10-3; abundance: NA; d_gene: NA; j_gene: TRBJ2-5; CDR3aa: CAISEPTGAEEETQYF; CDR3nt: TGTGCCATCAGTGAGCCCACGGGAGCGGAGGAAGAGACCCAGTACTTC
v_gene: TRBV19; abundance: NA; d_gene: TRBD2; j_gene: TRBJ2-3; CDR3aa: CASSMWAGEGDTQYF; CDR3nt: TGTGCCAGTAGTATGTGGGCGGGAGAAGGAGATACGCAGTATTTT
v_gene: TRBV5-1; abundance: NA; d_gene: NA; j_gene: TRBJ1-3; CDR3aa: CASSPVGQTGNTIYF; CDR3nt: TGCGCCAGCAGCCCCGTGGGACAAACTGGAAACACCATATATTTT
v_gene: TRBV30; abundance: NA; d_gene: NA; j_gene: TRBJ2-7; CDR3aa: CAWGQVGSRYEQYF; CDR3nt: TGTGCCTGGGGGCAAGTCGGGAGTCGGTACGAGCAGTACTTC
v_gene: TRBV6-4; abundance: NA; d_gene: NA; j_gene: TRBJ2-6; CDR3aa: CASSEGTSGANVLTF; CDR3nt: TGTGCCAGCAGTGAAGGAACATCTGGGGCCAACGTCCTGACTTTC
v_gene: TRBV19; abundance: NA; d_gene: TRBD1; j_gene: TRBJ1-2; CDR3aa: CATSGTGVDYGYTF; CDR3nt: TGTGCCACCTCCGGGACAGGGGTCGACTATGGCTACACCTTC
v_gene: TRBV18; abundance: few; d_gene: NA; j_gene: TRBJ2-1; CDR3aa: CASSPEIRGYNEQFF; CDR3nt: TGTGCCAGCTCACCTGAAATACGGGGGTACAATGAGCAGTTCTTC
v_gene: TRBV7-7; abundance: NA; d_gene: NA; j_gene: TRBJ2-5; CDR3aa: CASSSGRGQTQYF; CDR3nt: TGTGCTAGCAGCTCTGGCCGGGGCCAGACCCAGTACTTC
v_gene: TRBV5-1; abundance: NA; d_gene: TRBD2; j_gene: TRBJ2-4; CDR3aa: CASSLAGLAGDVRENIQYF; CDR3nt: TGCGCCAGCAGCTTGGCCGGACTAGCGGGAGACGTCAGGGAAAACATTCAGTACTTC
v_gene: TRBV19; abundance: NA; d_gene: TRBD1; j_gene: TRBJ1-2; CDR3aa: CASRVTGVSYDGYTF; CDR3nt: TGTGCCAGTAGGGTGACAGGGGTTAGTTATGATGGCTACACCTTC
v_gene: TRBV5-4; abundance: NA; d_gene: NA; j_gene: TRBJ1-3; CDR3aa: CASSLKGTYGNTIYF; CDR3nt: TGTGCCAGCAGCTTGAAAGGGACCTATGGAAACACCATATATTTT
v_gene: TRBV14; abundance: NA; d_gene: TRBD2; j_gene: TRBJ2-1; CDR3aa: CASSQVGGLAGGEQFF; CDR3nt: TGTGCCAGCAGCCAAGTTGGGGGACTAGCGGGAGGTGAGCAGTTCTTC
v_gene: TRBV18; abundance: once; d_gene: NA; j_gene: TRBJ1-3; CDR3aa: CASSPRIVNTGSGNTIYF; CDR3nt: TGTGCCAGCTCTCCTAGAATCGTCAATACAGGTTCTGGAAACACCATATATTTT
v_gene: TRBV25-1; abundance: NA; d_gene: NA; j_gene: TRBJ2-7; CDR3aa: CASSAFYEQYF; CDR3nt: TGTGCCAGCAGTGCGTTCTACGAGCAGTACTTC
v_gene: TRBV18; abundance: NA; d_gene: NA; j_gene: TRBJ2-7; CDR3aa: CASSPSHEQYF; CDR3nt: TGTGCCAGCTCACCATCCCACGAGCAGTACTTC
v_gene: TRBV7-9; abundance: NA; d_gene: TRBD1; j_gene: TRBJ1-2; CDR3aa: CASSPGLRDRGHYGYTF; CDR3nt: TGTGCCAGCAGCCCTGGGTTGCGGGACAGGGGTCACTATGGCTACACCTTC
v_gene: TRBV11-3; abundance: NA; d_gene: TRBD2; j_gene: TRBJ2-1; CDR3aa: CASSLESSGTFYNEQFF; CDR3nt: TGTGCCAGCAGCTTAGAGTCTAGCGGGACTTTCTACAATGAGCAGTTCTTC
v_gene: TRBV5-8; abundance: few; d_gene: NA; j_gene: TRBJ1-5; CDR3aa: CASSLVGGGNEPQHF; CDR3nt: TGTGCCAGCAGCTTGGTTGGGGGTGGCAATGAGCCCCAGCATTTT
v_gene: TRBV9; abundance: NA; d_gene: NA; j_gene: TRBJ1-2; CDR3aa: CASSAGTLSYGYTF; CDR3nt: TGTGCCAGCAGCGCAGGGACATTATCCTATGGCTACACCTTC
v_gene: TRBV28; abundance: NA; d_gene: NA; j_gene: TRBJ1-5; CDR3aa: CASRPGKTGQPQHF; CDR3nt: TGTGCCAGCAGGCCCGGGAAGACGGGTCAGCCCCAGCATTTT
v_gene: TRBV5-6; abundance: NA; d_gene: NA; j_gene: TRBJ1-5; CDR3aa: CASSRADRRDQPQHF; CDR3nt: TGTGCCAGCAGCCGCGCCGACAGACGAGATCAGCCCCAGCATTTT
v_gene: TRBV24-1; abundance: NA; d_gene: TRBD2; j_gene: TRBJ2-1; CDR3aa: CATRGGLGINEQFF; CDR3nt: TGTGCCACCAGGGGGGGACTAGGGATCAATGAGCAGTTCTTC